Presented here are 12 T cell receptor beta chains from one specimen sequenced in a study of T cells in Graves' hyperthyroidism and ophthalmopathy. Amplified TCR beta CDR3 regions derived from RNA transcripts. RT-PCR in the first round (using the HTBI primer set) targeted the TCR CDR3. In TCRdb, the multiplex PCR reads were re-called with MiXCR into one record per CDR3 protein. The repertoire holds about 360,000 distinct CDR3 sequences, with 13% as singletons. The source material was blood. The source is a woman aged 18-29 years with Graves' hyperthyroidism.

The V call is TRBV6-5, the J call TRBJ2-2; D unresolved. Germline V gene lookup returns CDR1 MNHEY and CDR2 SVGAGI. V was cut by 7 bases and J by 5 bases, with 20 bases left in between. The CDR3 is made up of 16 amino acids. CDR3 loop: CASNSAGLKGTGELFF. The CDR3 DNA sequence: TGTGCCAGCAATTCGGCAGGCCTAAAAGGGACCGGGGAGCTGTTTTTT.

This clonotype was seen at least ten times. V and J are TRBV2 and TRBJ2-5; D may be TRBD1 (6 bases). V lost 3 bases, J lost 5 bases, and 10 bases lay in between. The CDR3 runs 13 residues. Germline lookup yields CDR1 SNHLY and CDR2 FYNNEI. This CDR3 reads CASSDQGLETQYF. The CDR3 nucleotides are TGTGCCAGCAGTGATCAGGGGTTGGAGACCCAGTACTTC.

This clonotype was detected ten times or more. This CDR3 reads CASSPTTRYNEQFF. Written as DNA, the CDR3 is TGTGCCAGCAGCCCCACGACCCGCTACAATGAGCAGTTCTTC. The chain carries TRBV6-2 or TRBV6-3 and TRBJ2-1; D uncertain. Germline CDR1 reads MNHEY; CDR2 reads SVGEGT. CDR3 length equals 14 residues. V was clipped by 6 bases and J by 3 bases, with 12 bases between them.

Details on this clonotype: A much larger clone lies a single base off, so this may be a read error. The CDR3 nucleotides are TGTGTCAGCACCCCACTGGGGGGCGACGGTCAGCCCCAGCATTTT. Encoded protein: CVSTPLGGDGQPQHF. This chain uses TRBV28 with TRBJ1-5; perhaps TRBD1 as D (6 bases). The CDR3 is 15 residues long. The germline CDR1 and CDR2 sequences are MDHEN and SYDVKM. Supplemented by reference TRBV28 and TRBJ1-5, the full variable domain reads DVKVTQSSRYLVKRTGEKVFLECVQDMDHENMFWYRQDPGLGLRLIYFSYDVKMKEKGDIPEGYSVSREKKERFSLILESASTNQTSMYLCVSTPLGGDGQPQHFGDGTRLSIL.

This clonotype was seen many times. The chain has TRBV7-2 and TRBJ1-3; D gene ambiguous. V lost 7 bases and J 0 bases, leaving 16 bases between the germline ends. The V gene's germline CDR1 is SGHTA and CDR2 FQGNSA. This CDR3 has 16 amino acids. The CDR3 DNA is TGTGCCAGCACCCTATTTCAAGGGAGCTCTGGAAACACCATATATTTT. This sequence encodes CASTLFQGSSGNTIYF.

This clonotype was counted ten times or more. CDR3 region: CASSLRGQGEGGAGELFF. CDR3 nucleotides: TGTGCCAGCAGCTTAAGAGGACAGGGGGAAGGTGGGGCCGGGGAGCTGTTTTTT. The chain employs TRBV7-8 and TRBJ2-2, with 10 nucleotides matching TRBD1. CDR3 length: 18 residues. Trimming removed 2 bases from V and 6 bases from J; junction bases left unmatched: 12. Germline V gene lookup returns CDR1 SGHVS and CDR2 FQNEAQ.

This clonotype appeared many times. V and J are TRBV3-1 and TRBJ1-1, with no clear D. Per germline, CDR1 LGHDT and CDR2 YNNKEL (reference sequence). Between the trimmed V and J ends, which lost 4 bases and 0 bases, there was a span of 9 bases. The CDR3 is made up of 14 amino acids. DNA of the CDR3: TGTGCCAGCAGCCCCTGGGCCTTGAACACTGAAGCTTTCTTT. It translates to CASSPWALNTEAFF.

Remarks on this clonotype: A junction end diverges from the germline sequence, so it may reflect a read error. The chain combines TRBV2 with TRBJ2-3; possible D gene TRBD1, 6 bases. The germline gives CDR1 SNHLY, CDR2 FYNNEI. The CDR3 is made up of 14 amino acids. This chain's CDR3 is CVSSQDRLTDTQYF. The DNA for the CDR3 is TGTGTCAGCAGCCAAGACAGGTTAACAGATACGCAGTATTTT.

This clonotype was counted ten times or more. The chain joins TRBV6-6 to TRBJ2-7; D is possibly TRBD1 (6 bases). Germline V gives CDR1 MNHNY, CDR2 SVGAGI (reference sequence). The V end was cut by 0 bases, the J end by 4 bases, with 7 bases between. This CDR3 has 13 amino acids. CDR3 in amino acids: CASSYSQGYEQYF. The CDR3 DNA follows: TGTGCCAGCAGTTACTCGCAGGGGTACGAGCAGTACTTC.

As to this clonotype: This could be a read error, since a much larger clone is one nucleotide away. The chain uses TRBV6-2 or TRBV6-3 and TRBJ2-7; D is ambiguous. From germline, CDR1 is MNHEY and CDR2 SVGEGT. The CDR3 length is 14 residues. V dropped 6 bases and J dropped 7 bases, with 19 bases sitting between them. Here the CDR3 reads CASSPGLLRNEQYF. The CDR3 bases are TGTGCCAGCAGCCCCGGTCTCCTCCGGAATGAGCAGTACTTC.

This clonotype showed up many times. The V and J genes are TRBV4-1 and TRBJ2-7; D possibly uses TRBD1 or TRBD2 (5 bases each). The CDR3 runs 14 residues. The V gene lost 4 bases and the J gene lost 6 bases, with 16 bases spanning the gap. Germline CDR1 MGHRA, CDR2 YSYEKL. The CDR3 reads CASSPIGQRGEQYF. CDR3 bases: TGCGCCAGCAGCCCCATCGGTCAGAGGGGCGAGCAGTACTTC.

The chain carries TRBV2 and TRBJ2-1; TRBD1 or TRBD2 may be the D gene (5 bases each). The CDR3 contains 17 residues. The germline V gene has CDR1 SNHLY and CDR2 FYNNEI. Trimming took off 1 base at V and 6 bases at J, with 19 bases between the two ends. CDR3 sequence: CASSEGTPGNVRNEQFF. CDR3 sequence (DNA): TGTGCCAGCAGTGAAGGGACTCCAGGGAATGTACGCAATGAGCAGTTCTTC.